A single sample is the source of the 20 T cell receptor beta chains below, sequenced in a study of cytomegalovirus exposure and HLA in healthy donors. In the PCR, 60 Vbeta and 13 Jbeta primers were used. TCRdb's table, derived via immunoSEQ multiplex PCR, lists solely in-frame clones and lacks some. The sample carries fewer than 180,000 clones, 60% to 85% recorded once. Source material: PBMCs. These TCRs come from a man aged 50-59 years in good health and CMV-seropositive.

Concerning this clone itself: One junction end does not reproduce the germline sequence, and a read error may be involved. V usage is TRBV7-9 and J usage is TRBJ1-2, with D perhaps TRBD1 (5 bases). The CDR3 spans 13 residues. CDR1 and CDR2 from the germline V gene are SEHNR and FQNEAQ (reference sequence). This CDR3 reads CSSSFPGSDGYTF. CDR3 DNA sequence: TGTTCCAGCAGCTTTCCAGGGTCTGATGGCTACACCTTC. Drawing the rest from reference TRBV7-9 and TRBJ1-2, the complete variable domain is DTGVSQNPRHKITKRGQNVTFRCDPISEHNRLYWYRQTLGQGPEFLTYFQNEAQLEKSRLLSDRFSAERPKGSFSTLEIQRTEQGDSAMYLCSSSFPGSDGYTFGSGTRLTVV.

This clone was found a few times. V and J are TRBV7-8 and TRBJ2-1; a possible D gene is TRBD1 (5 bases). This CDR3 spans 11 amino acids. Germline V lookup: CDR1 SGHVS, CDR2 FQNEAQ. V lost 5 bases and J 9 bases, leaving 8 bases between the germline ends. CDR3 coding DNA: TGTGCCAGCAGCCCCCAGGGTGAGCAGTTCTTC. It translates to CASSPQGEQFF.

The chain links TRBV28 to TRBJ2-7, with TRBD2 as a possible D gene (7 bases). CDR3 length: 14 amino acids. V lost 7 bases and J 5 bases, leaving 18 bases between the germline ends. Germline CDR1 reads MDHEN; CDR2 reads SYDVKM. The CDR3 is CASTQPGGHNEQYF. The CDR3 DNA sequence: TGTGCCAGCACCCAACCGGGGGGACACAACGAGCAGTACTTC. Filled out from reference TRBV28 and TRBJ2-7, the complete variable domain reads DVKVTQSSRYLVKRTGEKVFLECVQDMDHENMFWYRQDPGLGLRLIYFSYDVKMKEKGDIPEGYSVSREKKERFSLILESASTNQTSMYLCASTQPGGHNEQYFGPGTRLTVT.

The chain is built from TRBV19 and TRBJ2-6; maybe TRBD1 (5 bases). CDR1 and CDR2 from the germline V gene are LNHDA and SQIVND (reference sequence). The CDR3 sequence is 16 residues long. The germline V and J ends were trimmed by 0 bases and 2 bases, with 8 bases remaining between them. Here the CDR3 reads CASSIEAGTGANVLTF. Here the CDR3 DNA reads TGTGCCAGTAGTATAGAGGCAGGGACTGGGGCCAACGTCCTGACTTTC.

The chain links TRBV19 to TRBJ2-1, with 9 bases identical to TRBD2. The junction had 7 bases not matched to a gene; V was cut back by 7 bases and J by 6 bases. CDR3 length equals 14 residues. From germline, CDR1 is LNHDA and CDR2 SQIVND (reference sequence). CDR3 protein: CASMLAGTSNEQFF. DNA of the CDR3: TGTGCCAGTATGCTAGCGGGAACGAGCAATGAGCAGTTCTTC.

This chain uses TRBV7-6 with TRBJ2-7, with 8 bases aligning to TRBD2. The germline CDR1 and CDR2 sequences are SGHVS and FNYEAQ. The V and J ends lost 4 bases and 5 bases, in that order; junction bases with no gene match: 7. The CDR3 is made up of 14 amino acids. CDR3 region: CASSWAGGKDEQYF. The CDR3 nucleotides are TGTGCCAGCAGCTGGGCGGGAGGTAAGGACGAGCAGTACTTC.

The rearrangement uses TRBV28 and TRBJ1-1; unclear D gene. The germline V and J ends were trimmed by 2 bases and 10 bases, with 14 bases remaining between them. The CDR3 covers 13 residues. CDR1 is MDHEN, CDR2 SYDVKM, per germline. CDR3 DNA sequence: TGTGCCAGCAGTTTAGCTTCCACCTCGGTAGCTTTCTTT. Its translation is CASSLASTSVAFF.

The J gene is TRBJ2-7, the V gene TRBV30; 9 bases line up with TRBD1. Germline V gene data show CDR1 as GTSNPN and CDR2 as SVGIG (reference sequence). This CDR3 comprises 14 residues. The V gene end was trimmed by 2 bases and the J gene end by 2 bases; junction bases not matched to a gene: 4. This CDR3 reads CAWSRGQGTYEQYF. The CDR3 DNA reads TGTGCCTGGAGTAGGGGACAGGGCACCTACGAGCAGTACTTC.

The V call is TRBV5-1, the J call TRBJ2-5; 9 bases line up with TRBD1. CDR1 and CDR2 (germline): SGHRS, YFSETQ. The CDR3 runs to 13 residues. The V segment lost 4 bases and the J segment 6 bases; nucleotides outside the gene matches: 4. CDR3 residues: CASSPQGAKTQYF. CDR3 bases: TGCGCCAGCAGCCCACAGGGGGCGAAGACCCAGTACTTC.

The CDR3 is CASSVYSNQPQHF. The DNA of the CDR3 is TGTGCCAGCAGTGTGTATAGCAATCAGCCCCAGCATTTT. The chain is built from TRBV2 and TRBJ1-5; no firm D call. Trimming pared 4 bases from V and 0 bases from J, leaving 4 bases between. The germline V gene encodes CDR1 SNHLY and CDR2 FYNNEI. This CDR3 spans 13 amino acids.

In this sample, this clone turned up once. This chain joins TRBV4-1 and TRBJ1-2, with D tentatively TRBD1 (5 bases). CDR3 length: 14 residues. Per germline, CDR1 MGHRA and CDR2 YSYEKL. V shed 4 bases and J shed 8 bases, with 17 bases lying between them. The CDR3 nucleotides read TGCGCCAGCAGCCCAGGGTGGCTCTCCCGCGGCTACACCTTC. Its protein is CASSPGWLSRGYTF.

The rearrangement uses TRBV28 and TRBJ2-7; 7 positions agree with TRBD1. Germline V gene lookup returns CDR1 MDHEN and CDR2 SYDVKM. This CDR3 comprises 15 residues. J lost 5 bases, V lost 5 bases, and 12 bases had no gene match. The CDR3 region has the DNA TGTGCCAGCAGTAACGGACAGGAGGTAACCCACGAGCAGTACTTC. Translation: CASSNGQEVTHEQYF.

The chain joins TRBV5-1 to TRBJ1-3, with 7 bases aligning to TRBD1. V lost 0 bases, J lost 5 bases, and 11 bases stayed unmatched. The V gene's germline CDR1 is SGHRS and CDR2 YFSETQ. The CDR3 spans 17 residues. CDR3 DNA sequence: TGCGCCAGCAGCTTGGTACGGAACAGGGGCTTTAGAAACACCATATATTTT. This gives the protein CASSLVRNRGFRNTIYF.

The genes are TRBV29-1 and TRBJ2-3; 12 nucleotides match TRBD2. This CDR3 comprises 15 residues. Trimming removed 6 bases from V and 0 bases from J; junction bases left unmatched: 4. Germline-derived CDR1 and CDR2 are SQVTM and ANQGSEA. The CDR3 sequence is CSVLGTSGSTDTQYF. The CDR3 coding sequence is TGCAGCGTGCTAGGGACTAGCGGGAGCACAGATACGCAGTATTTT.

The CDR3 is CASSSRIAVPGEQFF. In nucleotides, the CDR3 is TGTGCCAGCAGCTCCCGGATAGCGGTCCCCGGTGAGCAGTTCTTC. This chain joins TRBV7-9 and TRBJ2-1, with D perhaps TRBD2 (6 bases). The V gene lost 4 bases and the J gene lost 9 bases, with 19 bases spanning the gap. This CDR3 contains 15 residues. Germline V gene data show CDR1 as SEHNR and CDR2 as FQNEAQ (reference sequence).

The chain has TRBV25-1 and TRBJ2-1; weak D call: TRBD1 (6 bases). CDR1 is MGHDK and CDR2 is SYGVNS in the germline V gene. V was cut by 2 bases and J by 0 bases, with 11 bases left in between. The CDR3 is made up of 16 amino acids. This chain's CDR3 is CASSEPGTLSYNEQFF. CDR3 coding DNA: TGTGCCAGCAGTGAACCAGGGACACTCTCCTACAATGAGCAGTTCTTC.

V and J are TRBV28 and TRBJ1-2; D is unresolved. Germline CDR1 and CDR2: MDHEN and SYDVKM. Trimming removed 10 bases at V and 4 bases at J, with 22 bases between. CDR3 length: 15 amino acids. The CDR3, as DNA: TGTGCCACCTACGTCTCGGGGAGGCTCAGCTATGGCTACACCTTC. It translates to CATYVSGRLSYGYTF.

The chain joins TRBV5-1 to TRBJ1-5, with D possibly TRBD1 on 5 matching bases. This CDR3 region has 16 residues. V shed 0 bases and J shed 4 bases, with 14 bases lying between them. Germline V CDR1 and CDR2: SGHRS, YFSETQ. The CDR3 region is CASSLDTDTRNQPQHF. Written as DNA, the CDR3 is TGCGCCAGCAGCTTGGATACGGACACCAGAAATCAGCCCCAGCATTTT.

V and J are TRBV9 and TRBJ2-1; 12 bases are a match to TRBD2. The germline gives CDR1 SGDLS, CDR2 YYNGEE. The CDR3 has 15 residues. Unmatched junction bases numbered 8, after V lost 5 bases and J lost 8 bases. The CDR3 protein is CASRPTSGSLYEQFF. As DNA, the CDR3 is TGTGCCAGCAGACCGACTAGCGGGAGCTTGTATGAGCAGTTCTTC. Full variable domain (remainder filled in from reference TRBV9 and TRBJ2-1): DSGVTQTPKHLITATGQRVTLRCSPRSGDLSVYWYQQSLDQGLQFLIQYYNGEERAKGNILERFSAQQFPDLHSELNLSSLELGDSALYFCASRPTSGSLYEQFFGPGTRLTVL.

The genes are TRBV11-2 and TRBJ2-7, with 10 nucleotides matching TRBD2. The CDR3 runs 15 residues. The germline gives CDR1 SGHAT, CDR2 FQNNGV. V was pared by 5 bases and J by 3 bases, with 7 bases of the junction left unmatched. CDR3 protein: CASSQTGLAYYEQYF. The CDR3, as DNA: TGTGCCAGCAGCCAAACGGGACTAGCGTACTACGAGCAGTACTTC.